One sample yielded the 16 T cell receptor beta chains listed below, sequenced in a study of cytomegalovirus exposure and HLA in healthy donors. The PCR had 60 Vbeta and 13 Jbeta primers. Assay used: immunoSEQ multiplex PCR; TCRdb lists only in-frame clones, some missing. This table holds 150,000 or so clones, about 74% found once. Sequenced material: PBMCs. These receptor sequences come from a middle-aged woman in good health and CMV-seronegative.

The CDR3 spells CASSEVVGGLDGYTF. Written as DNA, the CDR3 is TGTGCCAGCAGTGAAGTGGTAGGGGGCCTCGATGGCTACACCTTC. The chain uses TRBV2 and TRBJ1-2; 7 positions agree with TRBD1. Germline CDR1 SNHLY, CDR2 FYNNEI. This CDR3 contains 15 residues. V shed 1 base and J 6 bases; nucleotides not matched to a gene: 8.

This clone appeared once. The chain links TRBV5-6 to TRBJ2-3; 7 bases agree with TRBD2. There are 18 residues in the CDR3. The V segment lost 1 base and the J segment 0 bases; nucleotides outside the gene matches: 11. Germline CDR1 and CDR2: SGHDT and YYEEEE. The CDR3 DNA reads as TGTGCCAGCAGCTTGCGAACTAGCGATGGTTATAGCACAGATACGCAGTATTTT. Translation: CASSLRTSDGYSTDTQYF.

This clone appeared once. The V call is TRBV5-1, the J call TRBJ2-2; a possible D gene is TRBD2 (5 bases). V shed 5 bases and J shed 2 bases, with 10 bases lying between them. Germline assignment: CDR1 SGHRS and CDR2 YFSETQ. This CDR3 has 14 amino acids. DNA for the CDR3: TGCGCCAGCAGTCGGACTCCAAACACCGGGGAGCTGTTTTTT. Encoded protein: CASSRTPNTGELFF.

This rearrangement joins TRBV5-1 to TRBJ2-7; tentative D call: TRBD1 (6 bases). CDR1 and CDR2 (germline): SGHRS, YFSETQ. CDR3 length equals 13 residues. V gave up 4 bases and J gave up 3 bases, with 11 bases separating them. CDR3 in DNA: TGCGCCAGCAGCCCCGGGACACTCTACGAGCAGTACTTC. Protein product: CASSPGTLYEQYF.

The V call is TRBV5-1, the J call TRBJ2-5, with D tentatively TRBD1 (6 bases). The ends were cut back, 3 bases at V and 7 bases at J, with 19 bases in the middle. The CDR3 has 15 amino acids. Germline CDR1 SGHRS, CDR2 YFSETQ. The CDR3 DNA follows: TGCGCCAGCAGCTGGTCAGAACAGGGTCTCGCGACCCAGTACTTC. Amino acids: CASSWSEQGLATQYF.

This chain links TRBV5-1 with TRBJ1-1; D perhaps matches TRBD1 (5 bases). V shed 4 bases and J shed 4 bases, with 17 bases lying between them. The CDR3 extends over 15 amino acids. The germline CDR1 and CDR2 sequences are SGHRS and YFSETQ. The CDR3 protein is CASSTYYGGSTEAFF. DNA for the CDR3: TGCGCCAGCAGCACCTACTACGGGGGGAGCACTGAAGCTTTCTTT. The full variable domain, in which reference TRBV5-1 and TRBJ1-1 provide the parts outside the CDR3, is KAGVTQTPRYLIKTRGQQVTLSCSPISGHRSVSWYQQTPGQGLQFLFEYFSETQRNKGNFPGRFSGRQFSNSRSEMNVSTLELGDSALYLCASSTYYGGSTEAFFGQGTRLTVV.

The chain links TRBV28 to TRBJ1-2; D possibly corresponds to TRBD1 (6 bases). CDR1 is MDHEN and CDR2 is SYDVKM in the germline V gene. Between the trimmed V and J ends, which lost 6 bases and 4 bases, there was a span of 9 bases. The CDR3 sequence is 12 residues long. The CDR3 bases are TGTGCCAGCAGCGGACAGTCCTATGGCTACACCTTC. It codes for CASSGQSYGYTF.

The chain has TRBV28 and TRBJ2-3; D is uncertain. The CDR3 covers 14 residues. CDR1 MDHEN and CDR2 SYDVKM come from the germline V gene. V was shortened by 5 bases and J by 0 bases, with 9 bases between the two germline ends. The CDR3 loop is CASSDSISTDTQYF. DNA of the CDR3: TGTGCCAGCAGTGACTCTATTAGCACAGATACGCAGTATTTT.

This clone was counted only a few times. The V gene is TRBV5-6, the J gene TRBJ1-1, with TRBD1 as a possible D gene (6 bases). The CDR3 runs to 14 residues. Germline CDR1 is SGHDT and CDR2 is YYEEEE. Between the trimmed V and J ends, which lost 4 bases and 2 bases, there was a span of 12 bases. In DNA, the CDR3 is TGTGCCAGCAGCCTCACAGGGAGCAACACTGAAGCTTTCTTT. This codes for CASSLTGSNTEAFF. The full variable domain, with the rest looked up from reference TRBV5-6 and TRBJ1-1, is DAGVTQSPTHLIKTRGQQVTLRCSPKSGHDTVSWYQQALGQGPQFIFQYYEEEERQRGNFPDRFSGHQFPNYSSELNVNALLLGDSALYLCASSLTGSNTEAFFGQGTRLTVV.

Here the CDR3 DNA reads TGCGCCAGCAGCGGGAGACAGGAGAACACTGAAGCTTTCTTT. Translation: CASSGRQENTEAFF. V usage is TRBV5-1 and J usage is TRBJ1-1; perhaps TRBD1 as D (6 bases). In germline, CDR1 is SGHRS, CDR2 YFSETQ. V was clipped by 4 bases and J by 1 base, with 11 bases between them. The CDR3 is 14 amino acids.

This sequence joins TRBV5-1 and TRBJ1-2; TRBD1 aligns across 7 bases. Germline V gene lookup returns CDR1 SGHRS and CDR2 YFSETQ. V lost 4 bases and J lost 1; bases outside the gene matches: 10. The CDR3 runs to 16 residues. The CDR3, as DNA: TGCGCCAGCAGCCTCGGACAGGCGATCCTTAACTATGGCTACACCTTC. Translating gives CASSLGQAILNYGYTF. Looking up the rest from reference TRBV5-1 and TRBJ1-2 gives the full variable domain: KAGVTQTPRYLIKTRGQQVTLSCSPISGHRSVSWYQQTPGQGLQFLFEYFSETQRNKGNFPGRFSGRQFSNSRSEMNVSTLELGDSALYLCASSLGQAILNYGYTFGSGTRLTVV.

This rearrangement joins TRBV10-1 to TRBJ1-2; TRBD1 matches 11 bases. The germline V gene has CDR1 WNHNN and CDR2 SYGVQD (reference sequence). V was pared by 5 bases and J by 7 bases, with 3 bases of the junction left unmatched. CDR3 length: 13 residues. The CDR3 bases are TGCGCCAGCAGTTGGACAGGGGGCTCTGGCTACACCTTC. As protein: CASSWTGGSGYTF.

The chain couples TRBV7-9 to TRBJ2-7; TRBD1 agrees at 9 bases. Looked up from germline, CDR1 is SEHNR and CDR2 is FQNEAQ (reference sequence). The trim removed 4 bases at V and 2 bases at J, leaving 3 bases unmatched. CDR3 length: 14 amino acids. DNA of the CDR3: TGTGCCAGCAGCTCGGGACAGGGTGCCTACGAGCAGTACTTC. The encoded protein is CASSSGQGAYEQYF.

The sample holds one count of this clone. The gene calls are TRBV19 and TRBJ2-3; TRBD2 matches 8 bases. The length of the CDR3 is 14 residues. With 10 bases clipped from V and 2 bases from J, the junction kept 8 bases outside the gene matches. CDR1 LNHDA and CDR2 SQIVND come from the germline V gene (reference sequence). DNA for the CDR3: TGTGCCACCTCTAGCGGGTTAATCACAGATACGCAGTATTTT. The encoded protein is CATSSGLITDTQYF.

The genes are TRBV27 and TRBJ2-1, with 9 bases identical to TRBD1. CDR3 length: 15 residues. Germline V gives CDR1 MNHEY, CDR2 SMNVEV (reference sequence). Losses at the gene ends were 8 bases for V and 5 bases for J; bases not matched to a gene: 10. Written as DNA, the CDR3 is TGTGCCAGCTCCAGTGGGACAGGGCCCAACAATGAGCAGTTCTTC. Amino acid sequence: CASSSGTGPNNEQFF.

V gene TRBV5-6 combines with J gene TRBJ2-1; D is undetermined. CDR1 and CDR2 (germline): SGHDT, YYEEEE. Trimming cost V 1 base and J 8 bases, with 19 bases left between them. The CDR3 extends over 16 amino acids. The CDR3 region has the DNA TGTGCCAGCAGCTTGCCCTACGCTGAGAAGATCGATGAGCAGTTCTTC. Its translation is CASSLPYAEKIDEQFF. Supplemented by reference TRBV5-6 and TRBJ2-1, the full variable domain reads DAGVTQSPTHLIKTRGQQVTLRCSPKSGHDTVSWYQQALGQGPQFIFQYYEEEERQRGNFPDRFSGHQFPNYSSELNVNALLLGDSALYLCASSLPYAEKIDEQFFGPGTRLTVL.